This T cell receptor (beta chain) was captured in a study of control samples from healthy donors and cancer patients. This table comes from immunoSEQ multiplex PCR, and its TCRdb copy is limited to in-frame clones, with some not included. The sample holds 160,000 or so clones; about 94% are singletons and the top ten take roughly 2.3%. Points on this clone: The sample carries other DNA sequences with the same CDR3.

The CDR3 spans 13 residues. The V gene lost 5 bases and the J gene lost 1 base, with 6 bases spanning the gap. Germline V gene sequence: CDR1 MDHEN, CDR2 SYDVKM. What was sequenced was blood. The J gene is TRBJ1-5, the V gene TRBV28, with D perhaps matching TRBD1 (5 bases). The origin of this receptor is a man aged 50-60 years in good health. The CDR3 is CASSQGSNQPQHF. CDR3 in DNA: TGTGCCAGCAGTCAGGGCAGCAATCAGCCCCAGCATTTT.